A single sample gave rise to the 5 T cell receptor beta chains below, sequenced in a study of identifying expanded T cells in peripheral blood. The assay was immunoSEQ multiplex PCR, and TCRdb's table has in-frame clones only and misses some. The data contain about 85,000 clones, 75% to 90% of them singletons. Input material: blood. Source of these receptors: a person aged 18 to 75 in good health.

In DNA form, the CDR3 reads TGTGCCAGCAGCTTATTAGCGGGAGATGCAGATACGCAGTATTTT. It is translated as CASSLLAGDADTQYF. This sequence joins TRBV7-8 and TRBJ2-3; 9 bases fit TRBD2. The V and J ends lost 2 bases and 4 bases, in that order; junction bases with no gene match: 4. Germline V gene sequence: CDR1 SGHVS, CDR2 FQNEAQ. This CDR3 is built from 15 residues.

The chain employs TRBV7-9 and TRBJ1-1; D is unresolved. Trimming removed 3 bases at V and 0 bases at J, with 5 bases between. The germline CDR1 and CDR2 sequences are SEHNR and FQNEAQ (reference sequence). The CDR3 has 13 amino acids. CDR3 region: CASSFKMNTEAFF. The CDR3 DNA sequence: TGTGCCAGCAGCTTTAAGATGAACACTGAAGCTTTCTTT.

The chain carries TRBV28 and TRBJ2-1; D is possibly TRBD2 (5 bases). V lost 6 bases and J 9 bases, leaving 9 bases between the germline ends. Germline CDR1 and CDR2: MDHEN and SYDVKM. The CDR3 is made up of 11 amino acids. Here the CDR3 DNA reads TGTGCCAGCAGCGGAGAGGGTGAGCAGTTCTTC. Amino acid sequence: CASSGEGEQFF. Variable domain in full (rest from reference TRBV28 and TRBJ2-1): DVKVTQSSRYLVKRTGEKVFLECVQDMDHENMFWYRQDPGLGLRLIYFSYDVKMKEKGDIPEGYSVSREKKERFSLILESASTNQTSMYLCASSGEGEQFFGPGTRLTVL.

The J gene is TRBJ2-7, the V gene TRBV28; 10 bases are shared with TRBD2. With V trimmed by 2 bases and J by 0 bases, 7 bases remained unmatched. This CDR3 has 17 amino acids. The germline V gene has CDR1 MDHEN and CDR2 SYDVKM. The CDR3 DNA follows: TGTGCCAGCAGTTTAGTCCTAGCGGGAGAGATCTCCTACGAGCAGTACTTC. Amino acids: CASSLVLAGEISYEQYF.

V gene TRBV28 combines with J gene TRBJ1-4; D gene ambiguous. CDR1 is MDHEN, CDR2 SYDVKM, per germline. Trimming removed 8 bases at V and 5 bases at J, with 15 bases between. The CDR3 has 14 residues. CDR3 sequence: CASGSPLENEKLFF. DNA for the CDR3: TGTGCCAGCGGTTCCCCCCTCGAGAATGAAAAACTGTTTTTT.